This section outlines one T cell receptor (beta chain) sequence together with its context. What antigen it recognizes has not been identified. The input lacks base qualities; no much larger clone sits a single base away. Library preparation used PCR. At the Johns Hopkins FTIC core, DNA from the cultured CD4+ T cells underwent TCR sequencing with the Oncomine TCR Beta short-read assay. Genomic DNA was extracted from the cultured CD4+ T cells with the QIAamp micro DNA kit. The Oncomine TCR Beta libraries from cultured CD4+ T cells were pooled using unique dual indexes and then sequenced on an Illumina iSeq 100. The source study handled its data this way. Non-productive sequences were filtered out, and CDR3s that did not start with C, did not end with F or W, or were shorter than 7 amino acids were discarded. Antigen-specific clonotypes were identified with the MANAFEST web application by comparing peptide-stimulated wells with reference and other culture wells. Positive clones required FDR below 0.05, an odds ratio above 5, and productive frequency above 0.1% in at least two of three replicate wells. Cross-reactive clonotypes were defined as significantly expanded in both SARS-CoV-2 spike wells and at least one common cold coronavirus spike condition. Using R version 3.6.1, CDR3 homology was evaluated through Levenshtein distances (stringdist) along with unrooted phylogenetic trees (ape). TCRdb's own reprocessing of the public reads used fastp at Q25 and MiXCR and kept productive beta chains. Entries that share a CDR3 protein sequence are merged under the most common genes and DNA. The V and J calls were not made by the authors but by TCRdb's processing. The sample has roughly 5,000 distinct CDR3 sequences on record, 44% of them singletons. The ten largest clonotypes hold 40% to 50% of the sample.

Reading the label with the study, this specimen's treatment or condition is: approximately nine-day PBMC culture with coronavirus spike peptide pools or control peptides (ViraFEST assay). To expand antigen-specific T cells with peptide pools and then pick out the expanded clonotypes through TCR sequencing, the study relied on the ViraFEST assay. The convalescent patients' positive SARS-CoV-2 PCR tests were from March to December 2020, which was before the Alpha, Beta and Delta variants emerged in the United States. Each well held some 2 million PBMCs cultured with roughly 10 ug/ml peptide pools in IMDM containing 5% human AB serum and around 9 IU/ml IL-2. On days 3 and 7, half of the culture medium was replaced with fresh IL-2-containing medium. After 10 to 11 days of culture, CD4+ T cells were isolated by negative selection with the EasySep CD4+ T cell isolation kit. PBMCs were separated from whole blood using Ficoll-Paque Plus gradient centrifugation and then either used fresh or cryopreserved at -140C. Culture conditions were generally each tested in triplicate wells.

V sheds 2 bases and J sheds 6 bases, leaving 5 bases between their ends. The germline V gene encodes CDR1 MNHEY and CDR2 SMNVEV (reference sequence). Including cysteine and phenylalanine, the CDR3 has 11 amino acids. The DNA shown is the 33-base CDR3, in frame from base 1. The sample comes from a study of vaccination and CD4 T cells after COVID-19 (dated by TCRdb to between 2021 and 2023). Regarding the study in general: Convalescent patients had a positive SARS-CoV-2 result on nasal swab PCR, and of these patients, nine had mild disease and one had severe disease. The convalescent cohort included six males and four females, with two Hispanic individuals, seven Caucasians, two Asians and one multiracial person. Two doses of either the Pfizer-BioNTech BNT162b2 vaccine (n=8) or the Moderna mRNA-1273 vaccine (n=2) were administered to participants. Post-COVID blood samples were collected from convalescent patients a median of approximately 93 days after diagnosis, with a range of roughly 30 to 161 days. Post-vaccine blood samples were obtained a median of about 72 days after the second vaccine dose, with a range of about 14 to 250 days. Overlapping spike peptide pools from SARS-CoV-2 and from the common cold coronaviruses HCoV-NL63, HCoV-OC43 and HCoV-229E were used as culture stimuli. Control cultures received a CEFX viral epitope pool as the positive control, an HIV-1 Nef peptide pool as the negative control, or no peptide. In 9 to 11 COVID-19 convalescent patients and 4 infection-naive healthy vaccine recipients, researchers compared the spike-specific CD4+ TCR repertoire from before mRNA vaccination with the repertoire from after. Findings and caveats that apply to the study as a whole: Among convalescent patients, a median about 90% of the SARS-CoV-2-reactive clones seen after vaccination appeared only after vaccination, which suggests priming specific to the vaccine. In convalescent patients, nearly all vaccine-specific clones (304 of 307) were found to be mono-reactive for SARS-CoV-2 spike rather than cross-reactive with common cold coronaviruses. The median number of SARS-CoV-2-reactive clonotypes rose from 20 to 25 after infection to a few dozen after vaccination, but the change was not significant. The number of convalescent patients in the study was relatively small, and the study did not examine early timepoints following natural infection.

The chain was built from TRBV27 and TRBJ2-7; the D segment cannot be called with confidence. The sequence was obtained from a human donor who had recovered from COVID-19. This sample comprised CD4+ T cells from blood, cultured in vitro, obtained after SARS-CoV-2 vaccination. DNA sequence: TGTGCCAGCAGTTTACCCCCCGAGCAGTACTTC. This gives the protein CASSLPPEQYF.